Below, one T cell receptor beta chain is given with its context. Its cognate antigen is unknown. The protocol was immunoSEQ multiplex PCR, while the TCRdb copy is restricted to in-frame clones and leaves out a portion. The sample holds more than 9,500 clones; roughly three quarters are singletons and the top ten take more than 20%. The entry originates in a study of OX40 agonist ivuxolimab in advanced cancers. About the research overall: The dose-escalation cohort had hepatocellular carcinoma, melanoma, renal cell or head and neck cancer. Study-wide results and caveats: More expanded clones were found, on average, in CD8+ than in CD4+ T cells. Nonresponders included some who also had low normalized T-cell clonal expansion.

Germline V lookup: CDR1 SGHTA, CDR2 FQGNSA. This CDR3 has 17 amino acids. V dropped 3 bases and J dropped 5 bases, with 19 bases sitting between them. Autoimmune disease history or systemic immunosuppression was exclusionary. V gene TRBV7-2 combines with J gene TRBJ2-2; TRBD1 might be the D (6 bases). The sequenced sample was CD4+ or CD8+ T cells sorted from blood, obtained in a trial of the OX40 agonist ivuxolimab. The TCR was taken from an adult with an advanced solid tumor such as melanoma, head and neck, liver or kidney cancer. The chain's CDR3 is CASSFRKPGHSTGELFF. CDR3 nucleotides: TGTGCCAGCAGCTTCAGAAAACCGGGACATTCGACCGGGGAGCTGTTTTTT.